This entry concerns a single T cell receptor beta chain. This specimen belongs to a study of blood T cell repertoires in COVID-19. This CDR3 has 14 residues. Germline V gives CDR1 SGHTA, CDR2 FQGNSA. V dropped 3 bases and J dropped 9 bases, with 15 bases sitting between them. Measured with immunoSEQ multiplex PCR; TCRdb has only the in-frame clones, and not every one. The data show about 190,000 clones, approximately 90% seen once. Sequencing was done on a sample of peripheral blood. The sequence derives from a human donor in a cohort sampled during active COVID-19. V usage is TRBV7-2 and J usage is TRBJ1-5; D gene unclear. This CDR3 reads CASSFGRGFWPQHF. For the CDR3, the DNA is TGTGCCAGCAGCTTTGGACGGGGATTTTGGCCCCAGCATTTT. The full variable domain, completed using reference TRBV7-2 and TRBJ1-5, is GAGVSQSPSNKVTEKGKDVELRCDPISGHTALYWYRQSLGQGLEFLIYFQGNSAPDKSGLPSDRFSAERTGGSVSTLTIQRTQQEDSAVYLCASSFGRGFWPQHFGDGTRLSIL.